Below are 18 T cell receptor beta chains sequenced from a single sample in a study of technical replicates of blood from a few donors. The table came from immunoSEQ multiplex PCR; TCRdb's copy has only in-frame clones and leaves some out. This table has tens of thousands of clones, approximately 93% appearing once. The sample comprised T cells isolated from PBMCs. The receptors come from a human donor in good health.

This chain uses TRBV6-5 with TRBJ2-2; 10 bases agree with TRBD2. This CDR3 is built from 15 residues. The trim removed 6 bases at V and 7 bases at J, leaving 8 bases unmatched. CDR1 is MNHEY, CDR2 SVGAGI, per germline. CDR3 region: CASSSLAGAVGELFF. In DNA form, the CDR3 reads TGTGCCAGCAGCTCCCTAGCGGGAGCGGTCGGGGAGCTGTTTTTT.

The rearrangement uses TRBV2 and TRBJ1-2; D remains unclear. The V end was cut by 6 bases, the J end by 8 bases, with 13 bases between. This CDR3 is built from 12 residues. Germline CDR1 reads SNHLY; CDR2 reads FYNNEI. In nucleotides, the CDR3 is TGTGCCAGCAGCGTTCGAGGGTGGGGCTACACCTTC. Amino acid sequence: CASSVRGWGYTF.

The table lists this clone with a count of one. The gene calls are TRBV7-8 and TRBJ2-7; D unclear. The CDR3 contains 15 residues. V lost 3 bases and J 0 bases, leaving 12 bases between the germline ends. Germline values: CDR1 SGHVS, CDR2 FQNEAQ. The CDR3 sequence is CASSFQTRISYEQYF. In DNA, the CDR3 is TGTGCCAGCAGCTTCCAGACACGTATCTCCTACGAGCAGTACTTC.

This chain uses TRBV25-1 with TRBJ2-7; D not resolved. Germline V CDR1 and CDR2: MGHDK, SYGVNS. Trimming removed 2 bases at V and 7 bases at J, with 9 bases between. The CDR3 has 12 amino acids. The CDR3 DNA reads TGTGCCAGCAGTGAAGAGCGAGAGGAGCAGTACTTC. Translating gives CASSEEREEQYF.

The rearrangement links TRBV7-9 to TRBJ1-2, with D hard to call. The germline CDR1 and CDR2 sequences are SEHNR and FQNEAQ (reference sequence). The CDR3 spans 13 residues. V lost 1 base, J lost 7 bases, and 10 bases lay in between. The CDR3 region has the DNA TGTGCCAGCAGCTTAGGTTTTGAGGGTGGCTACACCTTC. This codes for CASSLGFEGGYTF.

The chain joins TRBV15 to TRBJ1-5; tentative D call: TRBD1 (5 bases). This CDR3 has 16 amino acids. V dropped 1 base and J dropped 2 bases, with 12 bases sitting between them. Germline loops: CDR1 LNHNV, CDR2 YYDKDF (reference sequence). The CDR3 protein is CATSRAKDTGNQPQHF. CDR3 coding DNA: TGTGCCACCAGCAGAGCGAAGGACACAGGCAATCAGCCCCAGCATTTT.

The DNA of the CDR3 is TGTGCCAGTAGTGTGCGGGAATTGGCGGGGGCCAACGTCCTGACTTTC. Translation gives CASSVRELAGANVLTF. This chain uses TRBV19 with TRBJ2-6, with D possibly being TRBD2 (6 bases). V shed 5 bases and J shed 4 bases, with 15 bases lying between them. This CDR3 spans 16 amino acids. Germline V gene sequence: CDR1 LNHDA, CDR2 SQIVND (reference sequence).

This chain links TRBV11-2 with TRBJ1-1; 9 bases line up with TRBD1. CDR1 SGHAT and CDR2 FQNNGV come from the germline V gene. The CDR3 contains 16 residues. Unmatched junction bases numbered 10, after V lost 5 bases and J lost 3 bases. CDR3 bases: TGTGCCAGCAGCCTAAGGGGGACAGGGACAGACACTGAAGCTTTCTTT. This sequence encodes CASSLRGTGTDTEAFF.

The rearrangement links TRBV5-1 to TRBJ2-7; TRBD2 is a possible D gene (5 bases). Trimming took 2 bases from V and 3 from J, leaving 15 bases between them. This CDR3 has 15 residues. Germline V gives CDR1 SGHRS, CDR2 YFSETQ. The CDR3 DNA is TGCGCCAGCAGCTTCTTAGCGCGGCCACTCTACGAGCAGTACTTC. Encoded protein: CASSFLARPLYEQYF.

This rearrangement joins TRBV5-1 to TRBJ1-3, with no clear D. Trimming shortened V by 3 bases and J by 0 bases, and 7 bases separated the two germline ends. This CDR3 spans 14 amino acids. Germline V gene data show CDR1 as SGHRS and CDR2 as YFSETQ. The CDR3 region is CASSSTDSGNTIYF. CDR3 bases: TGCGCCAGCAGCTCCACTGACTCTGGAAACACCATATATTTT.

V and J are TRBV6-5 and TRBJ2-1; 7 positions match TRBD2. The germline V gene has CDR1 MNHEY and CDR2 SVGAGI. With 6 bases clipped from V and 7 bases from J, the junction kept 12 bases outside the gene matches. The CDR3 length is 15 residues. In DNA form, the CDR3 reads TGTGCCAGCAGACCACGTCGGGGGGTGGAGAATGAGCAGTTCTTC. The encoded protein is CASRPRRGVENEQFF.

The chain carries TRBV2 and TRBJ2-1, with TRBD1 matching 8 bases. V shed 1 base, J shed 15 bases, and the junction held 11 bases outside the gene matches. This CDR3 spans 14 amino acids. Germline lookup yields CDR1 SNHLY and CDR2 FYNNEI. The CDR3 sequence: CASSEEQIQGAWFF. The CDR3 coding sequence is TGTGCCAGCAGTGAAGAACAGATTCAGGGGGCATGGTTCTTC.

This chain joins TRBV18 and TRBJ2-1; D gene ambiguous. In germline, CDR1 is KGHSH, CDR2 LQKENI. This CDR3 has 12 residues. Trimming took 2 bases from V and 6 from J, leaving 5 bases between them. In DNA form, the CDR3 reads TGTGCCAGCTCACCAGAGGTCAATGAGCAGTTCTTC. This codes for CASSPEVNEQFF. The full variable domain, with the rest looked up from reference TRBV18 and TRBJ2-1, is NAGVMQNPRHLVRRRGQEARLRCSPMKGHSHVYWYRQLPEEGLKFMVYLQKENIIDESGMPKERFSAEFPKEGPSILRIQQVVRGDSAAYFCASSPEVNEQFFGPGTRLTVL.

The V and J genes are TRBV9 and TRBJ2-7; 14 bases map to TRBD2. Germline V lookup: CDR1 SGDLS, CDR2 YYNGEE. CDR3 length equals 18 residues. Unmatched junction bases numbered 8, after V lost 0 bases and J lost 3 bases. CDR3 DNA sequence: TGTGCCAGCAGCGTAGGGCAGGGACTAGCGGGAGTCCTCTACGAGCAGTACTTC. This gives the protein CASSVGQGLAGVLYEQYF.

The rearrangement links TRBV5-4 to TRBJ2-5; 9 bases match TRBD2. There are 15 residues in the CDR3. Germline V gives CDR1 SGHNT, CDR2 YYREEE (reference sequence). V trimming: 0 bases; J trimming: 3 bases; junction bases outside the gene matches: 3. The CDR3: CASSLVTSGEETQYF. In DNA, the CDR3 is TGTGCCAGCAGCTTGGTGACTAGCGGAGAAGAGACCCAGTACTTC.

Notes on this clone: Other nucleotide sequences from this sample produce the same CDR3. This chain links TRBV11-3 with TRBJ2-7, with 8 bases that match TRBD1. Germline-derived CDR1 and CDR2 are SGHNT and YENEEA. Trimming took 4 bases from V and 3 from J; bases not matched to a gene: 5. The CDR3 sequence is 14 residues long. Here the CDR3 DNA reads TGTGCCAGCAGCTCCGGGACAGGTGTCTACGAGCAGTACTTC. It yields the protein CASSSGTGVYEQYF.

The chain is built from TRBV4-1 and TRBJ2-2, with TRBD1 matching 8 bases. With 4 bases clipped from V and 1 base from J, the junction kept 5 bases outside the gene matches. CDR1 and CDR2 (germline): MGHRA, YSYEKL. This CDR3 has 16 amino acids. The CDR3 is CASSLYGTGNTGELFF. CDR3 sequence (DNA): TGCGCCAGCAGCCTGTACGGGACAGGGAACACCGGGGAGCTGTTTTTT.

The V gene is TRBV11-1, the J gene TRBJ2-5; 8 bases match TRBD1. The V segment lost 4 bases and the J segment 3 bases; nucleotides outside the gene matches: 7. Germline lookup yields CDR1 SGHAT and CDR2 FQDESV (reference sequence). The CDR3 totals 15 residues. Here the CDR3 reads CASSWGTGGKETQYF. DNA of the CDR3: TGTGCCAGCAGCTGGGGGACAGGAGGTAAAGAGACCCAGTACTTC.